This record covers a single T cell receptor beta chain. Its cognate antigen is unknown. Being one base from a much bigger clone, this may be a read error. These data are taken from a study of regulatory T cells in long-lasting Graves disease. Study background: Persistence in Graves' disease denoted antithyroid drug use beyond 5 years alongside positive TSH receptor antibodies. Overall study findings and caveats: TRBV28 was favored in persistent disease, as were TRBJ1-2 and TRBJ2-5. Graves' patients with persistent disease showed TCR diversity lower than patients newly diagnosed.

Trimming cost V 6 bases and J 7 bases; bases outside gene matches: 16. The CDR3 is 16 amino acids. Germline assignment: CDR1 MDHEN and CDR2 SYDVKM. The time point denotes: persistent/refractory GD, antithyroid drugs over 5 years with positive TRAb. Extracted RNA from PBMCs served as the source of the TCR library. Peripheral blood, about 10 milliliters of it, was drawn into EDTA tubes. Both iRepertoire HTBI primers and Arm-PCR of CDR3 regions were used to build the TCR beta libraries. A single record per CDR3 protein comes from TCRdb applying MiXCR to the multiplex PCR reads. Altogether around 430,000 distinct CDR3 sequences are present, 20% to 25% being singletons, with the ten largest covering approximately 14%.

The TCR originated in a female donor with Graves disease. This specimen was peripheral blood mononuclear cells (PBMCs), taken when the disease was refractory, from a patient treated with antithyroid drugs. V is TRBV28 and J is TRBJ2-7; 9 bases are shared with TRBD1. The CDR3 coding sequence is TGTGCCAGCAGCCGTCGTGAGGACAGGGGCGCTCCTGAGCAGTACTTC. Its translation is CASSRREDRGAPEQYF.